Reported below is one T cell receptor (beta chain). Its antigen is still unknown. Germline values: CDR1 SQVTM, CDR2 ANQGSEA. This CDR3 spans 14 amino acids. Trimming shortened V by 2 bases and J by 1 base, and 11 bases separated the two germline ends. The PCR was carried out with 60 Vbeta primers and 13 Jbeta primers. TCRdb's table, derived via immunoSEQ multiplex PCR, lists solely in-frame clones and lacks some. The data contain about 160,000 clones, 65% to 90% of them singletons. The data are from a study of cytomegalovirus exposure and HLA in healthy donors. Findings and caveats of the study: There were a few CMV-associated chains whose specificity for CMV antigens was confirmed in vitro. Sequencing probably produced one cluster of sequence variants that were highly shared.

This sequence was found in a man aged 50 to 60 in good health and CMV-seropositive. The chain employs TRBV29-1 and TRBJ1-1; tentative D call: TRBD1 (6 bases). The specimen was PBMCs. This CDR3 is CSVEFGRGNTEAFF. CDR3 nucleotides: TGCAGCGTTGAATTCGGCAGGGGGAACACTGAAGCTTTCTTT. Complete variable domain (other parts from reference TRBV29-1 and TRBJ1-1): SAVISQKPSRDICQRGTSLTIQCQVDSQVTMMFWYRQQPGQSLTLIATANQGSEATYESGFVIDKFPISRPNLTFSTLTVSNMSPEDSSIYLCSVEFGRGNTEAFFGQGTRLTVV.